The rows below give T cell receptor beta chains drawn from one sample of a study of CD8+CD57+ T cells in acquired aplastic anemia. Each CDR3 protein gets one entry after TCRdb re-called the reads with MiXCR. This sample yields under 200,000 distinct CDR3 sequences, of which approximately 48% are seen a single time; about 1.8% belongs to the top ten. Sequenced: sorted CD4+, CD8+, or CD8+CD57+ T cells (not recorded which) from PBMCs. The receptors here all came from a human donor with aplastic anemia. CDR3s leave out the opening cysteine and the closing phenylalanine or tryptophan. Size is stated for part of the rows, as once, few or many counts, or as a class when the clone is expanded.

CDR3aa: AISESEGSQETQY
v_gene: TRBV10-3
j_gene: TRBJ2-5
abundance: few

CDR3aa: ASSLSPDTEAF
v_gene: TRBV7-6
j_gene: TRBJ1-1
abundance: .

CDR3aa: ASSRQGALRSEQY
v_gene: TRBV12-3/TRBV12-4
j_gene: TRBJ2-7
abundance: .

CDR3aa: SAREAGGPAGELF
v_gene: TRBV20-1
j_gene: TRBJ2-2
abundance: .

CDR3aa: ASSENVRSPLH
v_gene: TRBV7-2
j_gene: TRBJ1-6
abundance: many

CDR3aa: ASSSRDYQETQY
v_gene: TRBV25-1
j_gene: TRBJ2-5
abundance: once

CDR3aa: ASSPRGGQYNSETQY
v_gene: TRBV3-1
j_gene: TRBJ2-5
abundance: .

CDR3aa: ASSAGGGINEQF
v_gene: TRBV2
j_gene: TRBJ2-1
abundance: many

CDR3aa: SARADSNSPLH
v_gene: TRBV20-1
j_gene: TRBJ1-6
abundance: few

CDR3aa: ASRNPRTPWAETQY
v_gene: TRBV6-1
j_gene: TRBJ2-5
abundance: many

CDR3aa: ASSPLSVGGNTEAF
v_gene: TRBV18
j_gene: TRBJ1-1
abundance: .

CDR3aa: ASSPFTAGGLF
v_gene: TRBV18
j_gene: TRBJ2-2
abundance: .

CDR3aa: ASSLLNEGETQY
v_gene: TRBV28
j_gene: TRBJ2-5
abundance: few

CDR3aa: ASSLRGTGAHYGST
v_gene: TRBV24-1
j_gene: TRBJ1-2
abundance: .

CDR3aa: ASTDAGRGSSYEQY
v_gene: TRBV6-1
j_gene: TRBJ2-7
abundance: many

CDR3aa: ASSVAQYNEQF
v_gene: TRBV9
j_gene: TRBJ2-1
abundance: many

CDR3aa: ATSDFPNTEAF
v_gene: TRBV24-1
j_gene: TRBJ1-1
abundance: few

CDR3aa: ASSRLAGRTDTQY
v_gene: TRBV5-1
j_gene: TRBJ2-3
abundance: many

CDR3aa: ASSLVFVETQY
v_gene: TRBV7-8
j_gene: TRBJ2-5
abundance: few

CDR3aa: ASSLGWRPAYNEQF
v_gene: TRBV25-1
j_gene: TRBJ2-1
abundance: .

CDR3aa: ASSATYRRGYGYT
v_gene: TRBV19
j_gene: TRBJ1-2
abundance: .

CDR3aa: ASSVVGSGSYEQY
v_gene: TRBV9
j_gene: TRBJ2-7
abundance: many

CDR3aa: ATSDVPGPQETQY
v_gene: TRBV24-1
j_gene: TRBJ2-5
abundance: .

CDR3aa: SAPGISDNSPLH
v_gene: TRBV20-1
j_gene: TRBJ1-6
abundance: .

CDR3aa: ASSLARGGGYEQY
v_gene: TRBV5-4
j_gene: TRBJ2-7
abundance: many

CDR3aa: SGNPTWSNEQF
v_gene: TRBV29-1
j_gene: TRBJ2-1
abundance: few

CDR3aa: ASSSEQGNGYT
v_gene: TRBV7-9
j_gene: TRBJ1-2
abundance: .

CDR3aa: SVGDGSKSTQY
v_gene: TRBV29-1
j_gene: TRBJ2-3
abundance: few

CDR3aa: AISDGGRSFSDNEQF
v_gene: TRBV10-3
j_gene: TRBJ2-1
abundance: few

CDR3aa: ATSDPAEVTYNSPLH
v_gene: TRBV24-1
j_gene: TRBJ1-6
abundance: few

CDR3aa: SASRQGAGGDTQY
v_gene: TRBV20-1
j_gene: TRBJ2-3
abundance: .

CDR3aa: ASSSEAYNEQF
v_gene: TRBV6-2/TRBV6-3
j_gene: TRBJ2-1
abundance: .

CDR3aa: ASSLEMGGYT
v_gene: TRBV7-2
j_gene: TRBJ1-2
abundance: many

CDR3aa: ASSQTVLGLPLH
v_gene: TRBV12-3/TRBV12-4
j_gene: TRBJ1-6
abundance: .

CDR3aa: ASSQDLGQGIDEQF
v_gene: TRBV4-3
j_gene: TRBJ2-1
abundance: .

CDR3aa: ASSLDRYYGYT
v_gene: TRBV27
j_gene: TRBJ1-2
abundance: .

CDR3aa: ASSLGQGVTTQY
v_gene: TRBV5-6
j_gene: TRBJ2-3
abundance: .

CDR3aa: ASSLVREDYGYT
v_gene: TRBV7-9
j_gene: TRBJ1-2
abundance: once

CDR3aa: ASSLGGSTSYEQY
v_gene: TRBV28
j_gene: TRBJ2-7
abundance: .

CDR3aa: ASSSRRTGGFYEQY
v_gene: TRBV9
j_gene: TRBJ2-7
abundance: many

CDR3aa: ASSPWDLYGYT
v_gene: TRBV7-8
j_gene: TRBJ1-2
abundance: many

CDR3aa: ASSFGAYEQY
v_gene: TRBV28
j_gene: TRBJ2-7
abundance: many

CDR3aa: ASSKRERGTDTQY
v_gene: TRBV5-1
j_gene: TRBJ2-3
abundance: many

CDR3aa: ASTGTERGTQY
v_gene: TRBV2
j_gene: TRBJ2-5
abundance: .

CDR3aa: ASSVEAATGSKGQF
v_gene: TRBV9
j_gene: .
abundance: .

CDR3aa: SGPGAYEQY
v_gene: TRBV29-1
j_gene: TRBJ2-7
abundance: .

CDR3aa: AISDSGANVLT
v_gene: TRBV10-3
j_gene: TRBJ2-6
abundance: once

CDR3aa: ASSLGGFNQPQH
v_gene: TRBV7-2
j_gene: TRBJ1-5
abundance: many

CDR3aa: ASMIRDTIY
v_gene: TRBV2
j_gene: TRBJ1-3
abundance: .

CDR3aa: ASSHVMSGTSGYEQY
v_gene: TRBV4-1
j_gene: TRBJ2-7
abundance: many

CDR3aa: SADTSGRAVRTQY
v_gene: TRBV20-1
j_gene: TRBJ2-3
abundance: .

CDR3aa: NARGLAGGSLY
v_gene: TRBV20-1
j_gene: TRBJ2-7
abundance: many

CDR3aa: ASAGRAGYNEQF
v_gene: TRBV6-1
j_gene: TRBJ2-1
abundance: few

CDR3aa: ASTSLIDSTHH
v_gene: TRBV6-5
j_gene: TRBJ2-7
abundance: .

CDR3aa: ASSLGDNLYEQY
v_gene: TRBV5-1
j_gene: TRBJ2-7
abundance: .

CDR3aa: ASSVTSGVDEQF
v_gene: TRBV9
j_gene: TRBJ2-1
abundance: .

CDR3aa: ASSRSGAYNEQF
v_gene: TRBV28
j_gene: TRBJ2-1
abundance: .

CDR3aa: AISRQGVGTEAF
v_gene: TRBV10-3
j_gene: TRBJ1-1
abundance: many

CDR3aa: SVGQGAETQY
v_gene: TRBV29-1
j_gene: TRBJ2-5
abundance: .

CDR3aa: ATSEGHGNTIY
v_gene: TRBV15
j_gene: TRBJ1-3
abundance: .